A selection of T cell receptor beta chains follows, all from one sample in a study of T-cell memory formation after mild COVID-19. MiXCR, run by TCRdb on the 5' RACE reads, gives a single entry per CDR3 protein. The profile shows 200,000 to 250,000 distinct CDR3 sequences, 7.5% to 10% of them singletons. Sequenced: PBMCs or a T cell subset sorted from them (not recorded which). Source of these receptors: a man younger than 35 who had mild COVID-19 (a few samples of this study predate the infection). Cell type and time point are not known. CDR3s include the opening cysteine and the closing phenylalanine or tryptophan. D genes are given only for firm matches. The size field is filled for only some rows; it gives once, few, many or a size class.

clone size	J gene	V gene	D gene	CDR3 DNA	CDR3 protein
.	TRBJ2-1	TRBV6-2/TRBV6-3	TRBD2	TGTGCCAGCAGTAAACGGGGGGTGTACAATGAGCAGTTCTTC	CASSKRGVYNEQFF
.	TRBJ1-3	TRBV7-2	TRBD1	TGTGCCAGCGCCTCGACAGGGGCGGTCGGAAACACCATATATTTT	CASASTGAVGNTIYF
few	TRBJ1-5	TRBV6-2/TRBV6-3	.	TGTGCCAGCAGTGACCCTAGGAACAATCAGCCCCAGCATTTT	CASSDPRNNQPQHF
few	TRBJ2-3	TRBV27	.	TGTGCCAGCAGTCCCCATACAACAGATACGCAGTATTTT	CASSPHTTDTQYF
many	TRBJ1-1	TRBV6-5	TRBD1	TGTGCCAGCAGTTACTCGGGCCCCCAGGGGGTATACACTGAAGCTTTCTTT	CASSYSGPQGVYTEAFF
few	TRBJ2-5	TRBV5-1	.	TGCGCCAGCAGCTTGGAACAGATTGGTGGAGAGACCCAGTACTTC	CASSLEQIGGETQYF
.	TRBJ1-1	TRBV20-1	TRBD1	TGCAGGACAGGGGAGAACACTGAAGCTTTCTTT	CRTGENTEAFF
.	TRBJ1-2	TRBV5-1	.	TGCGCCAGCGGGTCCCCGGTAGGTGCGGGGAATGGCTACACCTTC	CASGSPVGAGNGYTF
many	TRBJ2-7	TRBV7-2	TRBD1	TGTGCCAGCAGCTTAGTCACAGGGGGCTCCTACGAGCAGTACTTC	CASSLVTGGSYEQYF
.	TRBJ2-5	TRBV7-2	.	TGTGCCAGCAGCTTAGGACTCTCCCGAGAGACCCAGTACTTC	CASSLGLSRETQYF
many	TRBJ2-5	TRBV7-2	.	TGTGCCAGCAGCTTAGGGAACCGGGAGACCCAGTACTTC	CASSLGNRETQYF
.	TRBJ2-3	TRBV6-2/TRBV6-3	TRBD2	TGTGCCAGCAGTACCCTAACTAGCGCAGATACGCAGTATTTT	CASSTLTSADTQYF
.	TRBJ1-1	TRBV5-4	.	TGTGCCAGCAGCTTGGTGGGGGGGCTCTACACTGAAGCTTTCTTT	CASSLVGGLYTEAFF
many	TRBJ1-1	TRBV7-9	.	TGTGCCAGCAGCTTAGAAGGGTGGTACGGCGGCACTGAAGCTTTCTTT	CASSLEGWYGGTEAFF
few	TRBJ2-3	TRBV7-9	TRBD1	TGTGCCAGCACCTCCGAGGGGACAGGAACAGATACGCAGTATTTT	CASTSEGTGTDTQYF
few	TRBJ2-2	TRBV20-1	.	TGCAGTGCTAGAGACCCGGGACCCAAGGGGGAGCTGTTTTTT	CSARDPGPKGELFF
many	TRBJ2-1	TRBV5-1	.	TGCGCCAGCCGATACGGAGGGCCGAGTGAGCAGTTCTTC	CASRYGGPSEQFF
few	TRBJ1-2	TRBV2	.	TGTGCCAGCAGTGTCAGCCGGCAGGGTAACTATGGCTACACCTTC	CASSVSRQGNYGYTF
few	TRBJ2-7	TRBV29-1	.	TGCAGCGTCAAGACCGGGACAAAATACGAGCAGTACTTC	CSVKTGTKYEQYF
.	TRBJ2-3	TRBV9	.	TGTGCCAGCAGCGTAGTAGAGTCAGATACGCAGTATTTT	CASSVVESDTQYF
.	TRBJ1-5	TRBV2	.	TGTGCCAGCCGAGTGAGCGACAGACCCCAGCATTTT	CASRVSDRPQHF
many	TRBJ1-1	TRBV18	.	TGTGCCAGCTCAGGCGCAGGAACGGTCCCTGAAGCTTTCTTT	CASSGAGTVPEAFF
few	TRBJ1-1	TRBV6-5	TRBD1	TGTGCCAGCACCACCAGCGGACAGGTCATCTCTTTCTTT	CASTTSGQVISFF
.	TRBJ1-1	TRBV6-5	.	TGTGCCAGCATGGACCGACAGGAGACTGAAGCTTTCTTT	CASMDRQETEAFF
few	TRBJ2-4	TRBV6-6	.	TGTGCCAGCAGTCACCAGGACATTCAGTACTTC	CASSHQDIQYF